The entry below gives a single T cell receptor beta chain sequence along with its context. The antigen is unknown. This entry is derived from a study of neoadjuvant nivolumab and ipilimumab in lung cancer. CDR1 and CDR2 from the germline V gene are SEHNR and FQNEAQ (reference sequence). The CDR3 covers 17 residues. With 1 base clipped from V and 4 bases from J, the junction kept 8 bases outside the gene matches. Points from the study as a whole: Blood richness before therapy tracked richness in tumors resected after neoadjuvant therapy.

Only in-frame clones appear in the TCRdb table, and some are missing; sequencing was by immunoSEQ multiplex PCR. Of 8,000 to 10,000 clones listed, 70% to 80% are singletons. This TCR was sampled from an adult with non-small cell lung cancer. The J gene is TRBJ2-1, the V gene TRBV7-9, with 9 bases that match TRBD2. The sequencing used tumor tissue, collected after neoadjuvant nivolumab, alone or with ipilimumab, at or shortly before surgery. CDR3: CASSLGSSSGAYNEQFF. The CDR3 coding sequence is TGTGCCAGCAGCTTAGGCTCCTCTAGCGGGGCGTACAATGAGCAGTTCTTC.